The TCR beta chain described here comes from a study of blood T cell repertoires in COVID-19. Recovered participants had two consecutive negative NP/OP PCR tests, healthcare professional clearance, or symptom resolution. Profiling relied on immunoSEQ multiplex PCR, and the TCRdb table lists in-frame clones only, not all of them. The profile shows 150,000 to 200,000 clones, around 92% of them singletons. This receptor was obtained from a woman aged 18-29 years who had recovered from COVID-19. The specimen sequenced was PBMCs or T cells enriched from blood (not recorded which).

CDR3: CASRGQGSIQPQHF. CDR3 coding DNA: TGTGCCAGCCGGGGACAGGGATCGATTCAGCCCCAGCATTTT. The chain recombines TRBV28 with TRBJ1-5, with 9 positions matching TRBD1. V trimming: 8 bases; J trimming: 6 bases; junction bases outside the gene matches: 8. Germline CDR1 reads MDHEN; CDR2 reads SYDVKM. This CDR3 is 14 amino acids long.